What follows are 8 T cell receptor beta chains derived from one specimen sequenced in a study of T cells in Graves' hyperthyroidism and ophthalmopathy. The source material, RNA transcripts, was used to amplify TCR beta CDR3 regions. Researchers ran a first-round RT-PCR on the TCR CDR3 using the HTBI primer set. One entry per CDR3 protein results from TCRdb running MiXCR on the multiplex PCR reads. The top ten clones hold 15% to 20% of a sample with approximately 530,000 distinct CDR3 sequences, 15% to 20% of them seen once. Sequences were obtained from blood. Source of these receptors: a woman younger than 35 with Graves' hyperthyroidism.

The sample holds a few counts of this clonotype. In DNA form, the CDR3 reads TGTGCCAGCACCAAATCTTCCGGGACAGGGATCTACGAGCAGTACTTC. Its translation: CASTKSSGTGIYEQYF. V is TRBV6-1 and J is TRBJ2-7; 9 bases agree with TRBD1. Germline CDR1 MNHNS, CDR2 SASEGT. The CDR3 loop spans 16 amino acids. V lost 7 bases and J lost 3; bases outside the gene matches: 13.

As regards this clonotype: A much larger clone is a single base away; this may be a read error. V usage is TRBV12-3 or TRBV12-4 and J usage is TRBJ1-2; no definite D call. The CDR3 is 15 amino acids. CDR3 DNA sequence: TGTGCCAGCAGTTTAGGCCCCGGGGAACTCTATGGCCACACCTTC. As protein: CASSLGPGELYGHTF.

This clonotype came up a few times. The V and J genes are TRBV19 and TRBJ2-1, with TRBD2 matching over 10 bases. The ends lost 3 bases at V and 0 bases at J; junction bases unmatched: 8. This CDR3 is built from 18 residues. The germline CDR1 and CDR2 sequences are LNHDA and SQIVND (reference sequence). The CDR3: CASSMRLAGAISYNEQFF. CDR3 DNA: TGTGCCAGTAGTATGCGGCTAGCGGGGGCCATCTCCTACAATGAGCAGTTCTTC.

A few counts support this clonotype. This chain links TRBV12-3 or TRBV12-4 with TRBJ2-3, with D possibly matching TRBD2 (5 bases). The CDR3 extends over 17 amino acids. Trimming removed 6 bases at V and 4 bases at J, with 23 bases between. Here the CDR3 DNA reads TGTGCCAGCAGCCCTTCGAGGGCAGGAATTGGAGCAGATACGCAGTATTTT. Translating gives CASSPSRAGIGADTQYF.

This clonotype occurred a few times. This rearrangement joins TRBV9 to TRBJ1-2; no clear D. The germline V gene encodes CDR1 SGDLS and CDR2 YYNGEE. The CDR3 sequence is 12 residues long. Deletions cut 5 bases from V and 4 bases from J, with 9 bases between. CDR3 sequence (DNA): TGTGCCAGCAGGGGCGCTATCTATGGCTACACCTTC. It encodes CASRGAIYGYTF.

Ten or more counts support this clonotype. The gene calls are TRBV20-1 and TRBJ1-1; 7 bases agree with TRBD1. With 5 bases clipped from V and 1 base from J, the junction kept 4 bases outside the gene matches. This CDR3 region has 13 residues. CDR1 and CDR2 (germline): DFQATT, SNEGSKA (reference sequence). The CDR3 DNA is TGCAGTGCTGCACAGGGGAGGAACACTGAAGCTTTCTTT. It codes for CSAAQGRNTEAFF.

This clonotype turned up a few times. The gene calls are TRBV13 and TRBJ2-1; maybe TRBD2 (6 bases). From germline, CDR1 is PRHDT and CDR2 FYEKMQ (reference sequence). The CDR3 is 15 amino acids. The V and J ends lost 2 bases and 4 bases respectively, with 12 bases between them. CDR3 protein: CASSLSASAYNEQFF. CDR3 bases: TGTGCCAGCAGCTTATCGGCTAGCGCTTACAATGAGCAGTTCTTC.

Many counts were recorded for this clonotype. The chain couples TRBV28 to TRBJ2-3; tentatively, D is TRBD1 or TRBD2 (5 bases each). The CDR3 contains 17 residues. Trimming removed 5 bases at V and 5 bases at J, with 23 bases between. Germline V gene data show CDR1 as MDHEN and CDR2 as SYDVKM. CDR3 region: CASSPHDRGRAIDTQYF. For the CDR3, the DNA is TGTGCCAGCAGTCCACACGATCGGGGACGGGCGATAGATACGCAGTATTTT.